Presented here are 12 T cell receptor beta chains from one specimen sequenced in a study of shared clonotypes between healthy human individuals (dated by TCRdb to 2018 to 2020). The library was generated by the immunoSEQ multiplex PCR assay. TCRdb re-hosts the immuneACCESS table, in-frame sequences only. Its copies lack some clones; in the studies checked, an unresolved V gene accounts for under half of them, and the cause for the rest is not known. This sample gives 2 million to 2.5 million clones in total; around 93% of them show up just once. Jointly, the top ten make up about 0.41% of the sample. The sequenced sample consisted of naive CD4+ T cells from PBMCs. The sample's cell subset or site label, decoded: CD45RA+ positively selected. Receptor source: a man in his late teens or twenties in good health. Some clones in this sample may be carry-over from other donors' samples.

This chain connects TRBV19 to TRBJ2-3, with 9 bases matching TRBD2. The length of the CDR3 is 14 residues. With V trimmed by 5 bases and J by 6 bases, 6 bases remained unmatched. Germline CDR1 reads LNHDA; CDR2 reads SQIVND (reference sequence). The CDR3 DNA follows: TGTGCCAGTAGTGGCGGGAGGGCCGAGGATACGCAGTATTTT. This translates into CASSGGRAEDTQYF.

This clone was picked up one time. The gene calls are TRBV7-9 and TRBJ2-1; TRBD1 might be the D (6 bases). There are 11 residues in the CDR3. Germline loops: CDR1 SEHNR, CDR2 FQNEAQ (reference sequence). V lost 5 bases to trimming and J lost 9 bases, with 8 bases between them. The CDR3 sequence: CASSPGAEQFF. CDR3 nucleotide sequence: TGTGCCAGCAGCCCAGGGGCTGAGCAGTTCTTC.

To note about this clone: The sample contains more than one DNA sequence encoding this CDR3. V and J are TRBV5-1 and TRBJ2-7, with D hard to call. The CDR3 contains 13 residues. Germline assignment: CDR1 SGHRS and CDR2 YFSETQ. Trimming pared 4 bases from V and 1 base from J, leaving 9 bases between. The CDR3 DNA reads as TGCGCCAGCAGCACCTCAGGTTCCTACGAGCAGTACTTC. Its protein product is CASSTSGSYEQYF.

The CDR3 region has the DNA TGTGCCAGCGGCCTAGTTGCAGATACGCAGTATTTT. Translating gives CASGLVADTQYF. The rearrangement links TRBV28 to TRBJ2-3; D is unclear. This CDR3 is 12 amino acids long. Germline CDR1 is MDHEN and CDR2 is SYDVKM. V was pared by 8 bases and J by 4 bases, with 10 bases between.

The chain has TRBV5-1 and TRBJ1-5; perhaps TRBD1 as D (6 bases). Germline V gives CDR1 SGHRS, CDR2 YFSETQ. This CDR3 spans 16 amino acids. Trimming took off 4 bases at V and 5 bases at J, with 19 bases between the two ends. The CDR3 reads CASSPTEGGAYQPQHF. CDR3 coding DNA: TGCGCCAGCAGCCCTACAGAGGGGGGCGCTTATCAGCCCCAGCATTTT.

This chain uses TRBV4-2 with TRBJ2-3; no clear D gene. V dropped 0 bases and J dropped 7 bases, with 8 bases sitting between them. Germline loops: CDR1 LGHNA, CDR2 YNFKEQ. This CDR3 comprises 13 residues. In DNA form, the CDR3 reads TGTGCCAGCAGCCAAGACCGACCATATACGCAGTATTTT. Translating gives CASSQDRPYTQYF.

The rearrangement uses TRBV9 and TRBJ1-1; D remains ambiguous. In germline, CDR1 is SGDLS, CDR2 YYNGEE. The CDR3 covers 15 residues. Deletions cut 4 bases from V and 4 bases from J, with 17 bases between. This CDR3 reads CASSLQPQFGTEAFF. DNA for the CDR3: TGTGCCAGCAGCCTCCAACCCCAGTTTGGCACTGAAGCTTTCTTT.

As regards this clone: One end of the junction is discordant with germline, which a read error may explain. The chain couples TRBV4-1 to TRBJ2-5, with 10 bases fitting TRBD2. The DNA end lines up better with TRBJ2-7; the J call may be wrong. The CDR3 runs 16 residues. Germline assignment: CDR1 MGHRA and CDR2 YSYEKL. The CDR3: CASRQVGTSASYEQYF. CDR3 in DNA: TGCGCCAGCAGACAAGTCGGGACTAGCGCTTCCTACGAGCAGTACTTC.

The chain recombines TRBV6-5 with TRBJ2-5; 8 bases match TRBD2. With V trimmed by 0 bases and J by 1 base, 4 bases remained unmatched. Germline V lookup: CDR1 MNHEY, CDR2 SVGAGI. This CDR3 has 16 residues. The CDR3 DNA reads TGTGCCAGCAGTTACTCGCGACTAGCGTTCCAAGAGACCCAGTACTTC. It specifies CASSYSRLAFQETQYF.

V is TRBV4-2 and J is TRBJ2-7, with 9 positions matching TRBD2. The V segment lost 4 bases and the J segment 2 bases; nucleotides outside the gene matches: 9. The CDR3 is 16 amino acids. Germline assignment: CDR1 LGHNA and CDR2 YNFKEQ. CDR3 region: CASSLRLADPTYEQYF. As DNA, the CDR3 is TGTGCCAGCAGCCTCCGACTAGCGGATCCGACCTACGAGCAGTACTTC.

The chain has TRBV5-4 and TRBJ2-4; maybe TRBD2 (6 bases). The CDR3 spans 16 residues. Germline V gives CDR1 SGHNT, CDR2 YYREEE (reference sequence). The V and J ends lost 4 bases and 3 bases respectively, with 17 bases between them. Written as DNA, the CDR3 is TGTGCCAGCAGCAAGACGGGGGAACCTTTCAAAAACATTCAGTACTTC. Its translation: CASSKTGEPFKNIQYF.

The rearrangement joins TRBV9 to TRBJ2-1; TRBD2 agrees at 12 bases. The length of the CDR3 is 17 residues. CDR1 is SGDLS and CDR2 is YYNGEE in the germline V gene. With 3 bases clipped from V and 1 base from J, the junction kept 5 bases outside the gene matches. The CDR3 loop reads CASSARTSGKSYNEQFF. The CDR3 coding sequence is TGTGCCAGCAGCGCCCGGACTAGCGGGAAGTCCTACAATGAGCAGTTCTTC. The complete variable domain, with remaining parts taken from reference TRBV9 and TRBJ2-1, reads DSGVTQTPKHLITATGQRVTLRCSPRSGDLSVYWYQQSLDQGLQFLIQYYNGEERAKGNILERFSAQQFPDLHSELNLSSLELGDSALYFCASSARTSGKSYNEQFFGPGTRLTVL.